Sequencing of this T cell receptor (beta chain) was carried out in a study of cytomegalovirus exposure and HLA in healthy donors. A word on this clone: The target antigen is unknown. One end of the junction fails to match germline, which may point to a read error.

Donors counted as nominally healthy when sampled, yet unrecorded immune exposures were likely. Points from the study as a whole: Judged likely to be a sequencing artifact was a cluster of highly shared sequence variants. Immune exposure information available was restricted to CMV serostatus.

A multiplex PCR was run with 60 Vbeta primers and 13 Jbeta primers. The assay was immunoSEQ multiplex PCR, and TCRdb's table has in-frame clones only and misses some. The sample lists approximately 130,000 clones, around 82% occurring once. The CDR3 extends over 12 amino acids. The germline CDR1 and CDR2 sequences are SGHRS and YFSETQ. The clonotype comes from a man aged 50 to 60 in good health and CMV-seronegative. The chain couples TRBV5-1 to TRBJ1-2, with TRBD1 as a possible D gene (6 bases). The sequencing sample was made of PBMCs. This chain's CDR3 is CASGLEGEGYTF. The CDR3 DNA sequence: TGCGCCAGCGGCTTGGAGGGGGAAGGCTACACCTTC.